Listed here is a single T cell receptor (beta chain). How the authors handled the data: Counts of nucleated cells, estimated from reference gene primer amplification, were obtained. Sequencing was performed with immunoSEQ multiplex PCR; in TCRdb, only in-frame clones are kept and a portion is missing. That table gives V, J and clone size, and the DNA gave D and trimming. The sample has about 210,000 clones; 83% are singletons. The CDR3 has 18 amino acids. CDR1 LGHDT and CDR2 YNNKEL come from the germline V gene (reference sequence). V trimming: 0 bases; J trimming: 2 bases; junction bases outside the gene matches: 10. The data belong to a study of blood T cell repertoires in COVID-19. Study details: Acute and convalescent COVID-19 specimens originated in the United States, Italy and Spain. Sources were T cells, B-cell-depleted T cells, or PBMCs; the material itself was cDNA or gDNA.

The gene calls are TRBV3-1 (or the pseudogene TRBV3-2) and TRBJ2-3; 8 nucleotides agree with TRBD1. Sequenced material: peripheral blood. This TCR came from a woman in her 40s with active or convalescent COVID-19. CDR3: CASSQEGAWDRNTDTQYF. The CDR3 nucleotides read TGTGCCAGCAGCCAAGAGGGGGCGTGGGACAGGAACACAGATACGCAGTATTTT.